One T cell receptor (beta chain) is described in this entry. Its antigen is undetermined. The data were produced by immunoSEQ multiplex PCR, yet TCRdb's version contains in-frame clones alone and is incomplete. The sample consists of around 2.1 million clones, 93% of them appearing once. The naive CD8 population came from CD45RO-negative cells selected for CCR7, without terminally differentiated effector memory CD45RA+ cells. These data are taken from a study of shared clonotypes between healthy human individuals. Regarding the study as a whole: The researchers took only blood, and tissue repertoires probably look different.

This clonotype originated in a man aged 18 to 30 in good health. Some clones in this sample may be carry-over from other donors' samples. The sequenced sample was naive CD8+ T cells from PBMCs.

The CDR3 DNA reads TGTGCCAGCACCGCGGGACTCTCGACCTACGAGCAGTACTTC. Translation: CASTAGLSTYEQYF. This chain links TRBV6-5 with TRBJ2-7; a weak D match, TRBD2 (6 bases). CDR3 size: 14 residues. CDR1 MNHEY and CDR2 SVGAGI come from the germline V gene. V was trimmed by 7 bases and J by 2 bases, leaving 15 bases between them.